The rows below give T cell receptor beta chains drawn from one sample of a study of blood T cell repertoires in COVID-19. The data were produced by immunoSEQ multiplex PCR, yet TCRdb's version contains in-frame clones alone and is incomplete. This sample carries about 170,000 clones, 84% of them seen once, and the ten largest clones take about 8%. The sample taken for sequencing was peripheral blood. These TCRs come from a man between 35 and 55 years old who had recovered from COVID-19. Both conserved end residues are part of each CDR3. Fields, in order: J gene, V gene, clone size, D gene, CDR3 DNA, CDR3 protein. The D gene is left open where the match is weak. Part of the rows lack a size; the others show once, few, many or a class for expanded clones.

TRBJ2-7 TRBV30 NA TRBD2 TGTGCCTGGACCGTGGGGGAGGGCCCCTACGAGCAGTACTTC CAWTVGEGPYEQYF
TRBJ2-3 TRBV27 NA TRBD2 TGTGCCATTATAGCGGGAGATACAGATACGCAGTATTTT CAIIAGDTDTQYF
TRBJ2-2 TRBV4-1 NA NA TGCGCCAGCAGCCCCCGGGGGAGAGCGAACACCGGGGAGCTGTTTTTT CASSPRGRANTGELFF
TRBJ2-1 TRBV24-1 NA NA TGTGCCACCAGTGACCTTACAGGGCTCGGTGAGCAGTTCTTC CATSDLTGLGEQFF
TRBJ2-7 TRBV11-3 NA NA TGTGCCAGCAGCCCCGGTTACGAGCAGTACTTC CASSPGYEQYF
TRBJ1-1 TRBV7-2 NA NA TGTGCCAGCAGCCCGGGACATTCGAACACTGAAGCTTTCTTT CASSPGHSNTEAFF
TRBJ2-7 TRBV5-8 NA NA TGTGCCAGCAGCTTGGACACAGGGTTTGTCTCACGCGAGCAGTACTTC CASSLDTGFVSREQYF
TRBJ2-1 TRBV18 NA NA TGTGCCAGCTCACCAGTACAGGGCAATGAGCAGTTCTTC CASSPVQGNEQFF
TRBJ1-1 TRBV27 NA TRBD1 TGTGCCAGCAGTTTACCAACAGGGGTAGCTTTCTTT CASSLPTGVAFF
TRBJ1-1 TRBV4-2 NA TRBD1 TGTGCCAGCAGCCAGGACAGGGGGAACACTGAAGCTTTCTTT CASSQDRGNTEAFF
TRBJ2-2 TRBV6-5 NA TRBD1 TGTGCCAGCAGTAAACAGGGGGGGAACACCGGGGAGCTGTTTTTT CASSKQGGNTGELFF
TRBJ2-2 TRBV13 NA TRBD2 TGTGCCAGCAGCTTAGGTGGGACTAGCGGGTCGAACACCGGGGAGCTGTTTTTT CASSLGGTSGSNTGELFF
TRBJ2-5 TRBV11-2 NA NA TGTGCCAGCAGCTTATCGTTGGGAGATGGGGAGACCCAGTACTTC CASSLSLGDGETQYF
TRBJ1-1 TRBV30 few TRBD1 TGTGCCTGGGGACAGGGAGGCACTGAAGCTTTCTTT CAWGQGGTEAFF
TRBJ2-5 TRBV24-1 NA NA TGTGCCACCAGTGAGGCGGGCAAGCTCCAAGAGACCCAGTACTTC CATSEAGKLQETQYF
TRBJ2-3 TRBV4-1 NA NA TGCGCCAGCAGCCAAGATTGGCCAAATACGCAGTATTTT CASSQDWPNTQYF
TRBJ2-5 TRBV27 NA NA TGTGCCAGCAGTAACACAGGCCTCCAAGAGACCCAGTACTTC CASSNTGLQETQYF
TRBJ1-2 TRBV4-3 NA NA TGCGCCAGCAGCCAAGATCGGACAACATACTATGGCTACACCTTC CASSQDRTTYYGYTF
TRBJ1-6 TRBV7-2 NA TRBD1 TGTGCCAGCAGCTCGACAGGGGCAAATTCACCCCTCCACTTT CASSSTGANSPLHF
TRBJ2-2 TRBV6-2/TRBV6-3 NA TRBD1 TGTGCCAGCAGTTACTCGAGGACAGGGGGCTTGACCGGGGAGCTGTTTTTT CASSYSRTGGLTGELFF
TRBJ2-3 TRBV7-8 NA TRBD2 TGTGCCAGCAGATACTCCGGGACTAGTACTTCAGATACGCAGTATTTT CASRYSGTSTSDTQYF
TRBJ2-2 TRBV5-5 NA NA TGTGCCAGCAGCTTCCTCAGGGAAAACACCGGGGAGCTGTTTTTT CASSFLRENTGELFF
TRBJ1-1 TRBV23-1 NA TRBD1 TGCGCCAGCGCACGGGACAGGGGGCACACTGAAGCTTTCTTT CASARDRGHTEAFF
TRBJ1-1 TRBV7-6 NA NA TGTGCTGCCCTTAGGGGGACTGAAGCTTTCTTT CAALRGTEAFF
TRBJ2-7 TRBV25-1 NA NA TGTGCCACAGGACAGAATTATTACGAGCAGTACTTC CATGQNYYEQYF
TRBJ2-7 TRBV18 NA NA TGTGCCAGCTCACTCTTTGCGGAGCTCTACGAGCAGTACTTC CASSLFAELYEQYF
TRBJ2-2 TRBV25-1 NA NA TGTGCCAGCAGTGAACCAGGGTCCGGGGAGCTGTTTTTT CASSEPGSGELFF
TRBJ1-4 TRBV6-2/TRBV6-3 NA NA TGTGCCAGCAGCCGACAGACAACTAATGAAAAACTGTTTTTT CASSRQTTNEKLFF
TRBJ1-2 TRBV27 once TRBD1 TGTGCCAGCCGACAGGGGGGGCTCGTTAACTATGGCTACACCTTC CASRQGGLVNYGYTF
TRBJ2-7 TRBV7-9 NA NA TGTGCCAGCAGCCCACAGGATTATTACGAGCAGTACTTC CASSPQDYYEQYF
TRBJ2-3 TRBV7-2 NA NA TGTGCCAGCAGCTTAGATTCGGGGGTGGGCACAGATACGCAGTATTTT CASSLDSGVGTDTQYF
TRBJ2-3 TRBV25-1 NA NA TGTGCCAGCAGTGGAACTAGCTTGTCACCAGATACGCAGTATTTT CASSGTSLSPDTQYF